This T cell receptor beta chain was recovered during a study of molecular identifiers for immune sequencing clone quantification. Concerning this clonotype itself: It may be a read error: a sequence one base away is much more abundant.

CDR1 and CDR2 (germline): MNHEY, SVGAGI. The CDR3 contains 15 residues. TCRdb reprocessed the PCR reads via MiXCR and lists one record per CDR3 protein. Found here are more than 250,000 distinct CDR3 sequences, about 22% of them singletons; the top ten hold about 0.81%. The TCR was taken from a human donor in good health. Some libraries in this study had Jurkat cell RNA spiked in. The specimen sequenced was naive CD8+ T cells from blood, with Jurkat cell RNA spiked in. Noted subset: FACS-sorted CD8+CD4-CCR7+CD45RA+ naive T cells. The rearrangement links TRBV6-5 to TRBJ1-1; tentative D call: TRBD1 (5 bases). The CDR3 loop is CASSRSWTDNTEALF. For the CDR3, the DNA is TGTGCCAGCAGTCGCTCGTGGACGGACAACACTGAAGCTCTCTTT.